The 26 T cell receptor beta chains presented below share a single source sample, sequenced in a study of control samples from healthy donors and cancer patients. The table came from immunoSEQ multiplex PCR; TCRdb's copy has only in-frame clones and leaves some out. The repertoire consists of some 120,000 clones, with about nine tenths occurring once and the leading ten covering approximately 9%. Sequencing input: blood. The receptors were sampled from a man in his forties or fifties in good health.

This sequence joins TRBV6-5 and TRBJ1-1; 10 nucleotides line up with TRBD1. The germline CDR1 and CDR2 sequences are MNHEY and SVGAGI. The ends lost 2 bases at V and 5 bases at J; junction bases unmatched: 5. The CDR3 spans 15 residues. The CDR3 spells CASSYDRGPQTEAFF. The CDR3 bases are TGTGCCAGCAGTTACGACAGGGGGCCGCAGACTGAAGCTTTCTTT.

Here the CDR3 DNA reads TGTGCCAGCAGTTGGACAGGGCGCAACTATGGCTACACCTTC. It is translated as CASSWTGRNYGYTF. This chain connects TRBV2 to TRBJ1-2, with 8 bases identical to TRBD1. There are 14 residues in the CDR3. V lost 5 bases to trimming and J lost 2 bases; unmatched junction nucleotides: 4. Germline CDR1 and CDR2: SNHLY and FYNNEI.

The chain recombines TRBV24-1 with TRBJ2-2; a weak D match, TRBD2 (6 bases). The CDR3 loop spans 13 amino acids. The V end was cut by 8 bases, the J end by 6 bases, with 12 bases between. The germline gives CDR1 KGHDR, CDR2 SFDVKD. The CDR3 nucleotides are TGTGCCACCACCCCGGGAGCCCCCGGGGAGCTGTTTTTT. Translated: CATTPGAPGELFF.

This rearrangement joins TRBV24-1 to TRBJ2-5; D might be TRBD1 or TRBD2, each matching 7 bases. V was shortened by 0 bases and J by 1 base, with 14 bases between the two germline ends. The germline CDR1 and CDR2 sequences are KGHDR and SFDVKD. The CDR3 loop spans 17 amino acids. Here the CDR3 reads CATSDLPSGGAQETQYF. CDR3 in DNA: TGTGCCACCAGTGATTTGCCGTCAGGGGGGGCCCAAGAGACCCAGTACTTC.

This chain uses TRBV11-1 with TRBJ2-3; D is unclear. This CDR3 region has 13 residues. V dropped 5 bases and J dropped 2 bases, with 8 bases sitting between them. The germline V gene encodes CDR1 SGHAT and CDR2 FQDESV (reference sequence). CDR3 DNA sequence: TGTGCCAGCAGCAACGTCGTCACAGATACGCAGTATTTT. Its protein is CASSNVVTDTQYF.

This clone occurred a few times. This chain links TRBV29-1 with TRBJ1-2; D gene unclear. Germline V gene lookup returns CDR1 SQVTM and CDR2 ANQGSEA. This CDR3 comprises 11 residues. V was cut by 4 bases and J by 8 bases, with 11 bases left in between. The chain's CDR3 is CSVVYGNGYTF. In DNA form, the CDR3 reads TGCAGCGTTGTGTACGGGAACGGCTACACCTTC.

This clone has more than one count but fewer than ten. The chain carries TRBV4-2 and TRBJ1-2; no firm D call. The germline V and J ends were trimmed by 0 bases and 1 base, with 9 bases remaining between them. The CDR3 is 15 amino acids. The germline CDR1 and CDR2 sequences are LGHNA and YNFKEQ. The CDR3 DNA reads TGTGCCAGCAGCCAAGATTTTGGCGGTAACTATGGCTACACCTTC. The encoded protein is CASSQDFGGNYGYTF.

In its sample, this clone was seen once. The chain recombines TRBV7-2 with TRBJ2-7; 7 nucleotides align to TRBD1. This CDR3 comprises 16 residues. Germline values: CDR1 SGHTA, CDR2 FQGNSA. V dropped 1 base and J dropped 5; count of bases not matched to a gene: 11. The CDR3 here is CASSLVLSDRVHEQYF. CDR3 nucleotides: TGTGCCAGCAGCTTAGTCTTGAGCGACAGGGTGCACGAGCAGTACTTC. The full variable domain, with the rest looked up from reference TRBV7-2 and TRBJ2-7, is GAGVSQSPSNKVTEKGKDVELRCDPISGHTALYWYRQSLGQGLEFLIYFQGNSAPDKSGLPSDRFSAERTGGSVSTLTIQRTQQEDSAVYLCASSLVLSDRVHEQYFGPGTRLTVT.

The chain employs TRBV28 and TRBJ1-5, with D possibly TRBD1 on 6 matching bases. The CDR3 loop spans 18 amino acids. Germline V gene lookup returns CDR1 MDHEN and CDR2 SYDVKM. The V end lost 4 bases, the J end lost 1 base, and 20 bases lay between the germline ends. The CDR3 sequence: CASSSPQGGGISNQPQHF. The CDR3 region has the DNA TGTGCCAGCAGTTCACCACAAGGGGGGGGCATCAGCAATCAGCCCCAGCATTTT.

The chain recombines TRBV19 with TRBJ2-7; 7 bases are shared with TRBD1. J lost 1 base, V lost 8 bases, and 8 bases had no gene match. Germline V lookup: CDR1 LNHDA, CDR2 SQIVND (reference sequence). CDR3 length equals 14 residues. The CDR3 DNA reads as TGTGCCAGTGCGTCGGCAGGGGGATCCTACGAGCAGTACTTC. Its translation: CASASAGGSYEQYF.

The chain carries TRBV12-3 or TRBV12-4 and TRBJ2-2; D remains unclear. The V end was cut by 5 bases, the J end by 4 bases, with 8 bases between. The CDR3 is 13 amino acids. CDR3 DNA: TGTGCCAGCAGTCCGGACCCCACCGGGGAGCTGTTTTTT. Amino acids: CASSPDPTGELFF.

The chain is built from TRBV5-1 and TRBJ2-7; TRBD1 agrees at 9 bases. The V gene end was trimmed by 3 bases and the J gene end by 5 bases; junction bases not matched to a gene: 6. The CDR3 totals 14 residues. The V gene's germline CDR1 is SGHRS and CDR2 YFSETQ. CDR3 DNA: TGCGCCAGCAGCTCCACCGGGACAGGGCACGAGCAGTACTTC. Its protein is CASSSTGTGHEQYF. Full variable domain (remainder filled in from reference TRBV5-1 and TRBJ2-7): KAGVTQTPRYLIKTRGQQVTLSCSPISGHRSVSWYQQTPGQGLQFLFEYFSETQRNKGNFPGRFSGRQFSNSRSEMNVSTLELGDSALYLCASSSTGTGHEQYFGPGTRLTVT.

CDR3 residues: CASSLAAINREDIQYF. The CDR3 bases are TGTGCCAGCAGCTTAGCGGCCATTAACAGGGAGGACATTCAGTACTTC. The rearrangement joins TRBV7-8 to TRBJ2-4; the D call may be TRBD1 or TRBD2 (6 bases each). V dropped 0 bases and J dropped 8 bases, with 17 bases sitting between them. This CDR3 region has 16 residues. Germline lookup yields CDR1 SGHVS and CDR2 FQNEAQ. The variable domain in full, with the rest retrieved from reference TRBV7-8 and TRBJ2-4, is GAGVSQSPRYKVAKRGQDVALRCDPISGHVSLFWYQQALGQGPEFLTYFQNEAQLDKSGLPSDRFFAERPEGSVSTLKIQRTQQEDSAVYLCASSLAAINREDIQYFGAGTRLSVL.

This chain joins TRBV18 and TRBJ1-6; possible D gene TRBD1, 5 bases. The CDR3 consists of 15 residues. Germline V CDR1 and CDR2: KGHSH, LQKENI. V lost 10 bases, J lost 5 bases, and 18 bases lay in between. Written as DNA, the CDR3 is TGTGCCACCTCCCAGGGTCAGGCGGATAATTCACCCCTCCACTTT. Its protein product is CATSQGQADNSPLHF.

This clone appeared a single time. The gene calls are TRBV24-1 and TRBJ2-5; a possible D gene is TRBD1 (5 bases). The V gene lost 4 bases and the J gene lost 5 bases, with 13 bases spanning the gap. The V gene's germline CDR1 is KGHDR and CDR2 SFDVKD. The CDR3 spans 14 residues. DNA for the CDR3: TGTGCCACCAGTGAACAGGACCTGAGGGAGACCCAGTACTTC. Protein: CATSEQDLRETQYF.

The chain couples TRBV7-3 to TRBJ1-1, with 8 bases that match TRBD1. This CDR3 has 12 residues. J lost 10 bases, V lost 5 bases, and 6 bases had no gene match. From germline, CDR1 is SGHTA and CDR2 FQGTGA. The CDR3 region has the DNA TGTGCCAGCAGCCCCGACAGGGGCCCAGCTTTCTTT. The encoded protein is CASSPDRGPAFF.

In this sample, this clone turned up once. This sequence joins TRBV3-1 (or the pseudogene TRBV3-2) and TRBJ1-3; TRBD1 is a possible D gene (5 bases). The CDR3 runs 18 residues. The germline V gene encodes CDR1 LGHDT and CDR2 YNNKEL (reference sequence). V dropped 3 bases and J dropped 0 bases, with 18 bases sitting between them. The CDR3 here is CASSQPIAQAYSGNTIYF. The CDR3 DNA reads TGTGCCAGCAGCCAGCCTATAGCACAGGCCTACTCTGGAAACACCATATATTTT.

V and J are TRBV2 and TRBJ1-1; D is undetermined. The CDR3 is 13 amino acids. Trimming removed 6 bases from V and 7 bases from J, with 15 bases in between. Germline-derived CDR1 and CDR2 are SNHLY and FYNNEI. The CDR3 nucleotides read TGTGCCAGCAGCCCGGGCCACCTTAATGAAGCTTTCTTT. Translated, it gives CASSPGHLNEAFF.

This chain connects TRBV25-1 to TRBJ2-3; the match to TRBD2 covers 9 bases. V was pared by 6 bases and J by 3 bases, with 10 bases of the junction left unmatched. This CDR3 comprises 16 residues. Germline V gene lookup returns CDR1 MGHDK and CDR2 SYGVNS. The CDR3 DNA reads TGTGCCAGCAGCTTCTCAGCGGGGGGCCGAACAGATACGCAGTATTTT. This encodes CASSFSAGGRTDTQYF.

V and J are TRBV29-1 and TRBJ1-1; D call uncertain. CDR3 length: 15 amino acids. Between the trimmed V and J ends, which lost 4 bases and 0 bases, there was a span of 15 bases. Germline CDR1 and CDR2: SQVTM and ANQGSEA. CDR3 coding DNA: TGCAGCGTTGCCCTTTTTGACAACATGAACACTGAAGCTTTCTTT. Residues: CSVALFDNMNTEAFF.

This clone was seen once. This rearrangement joins TRBV12-5 to TRBJ2-7; unclear D gene. CDR1 and CDR2 (germline): LGHNT, FRNRAP. The CDR3 is made up of 11 amino acids. The V gene lost 0 bases and the J gene lost 10 bases, with 7 bases spanning the gap. The CDR3 nucleotides read TGTGCTAGTGGTTTGGTGACCACACAGTACTTC. It yields the protein CASGLVTTQYF.

The DNA for the CDR3 is TGTGCCAGCAGCCCGAATATGCAGCCCCAGCATTTT. Amino acid sequence: CASSPNMQPQHF. The J gene is TRBJ1-5, the V gene TRBV6-6; D remains ambiguous. Germline V gives CDR1 MNHNY, CDR2 SVGAGI (reference sequence). This CDR3 is 12 amino acids long. Deletions cut 6 bases from V and 7 bases from J, with 10 bases between.

This clone was observed once. This chain joins TRBV19 and TRBJ1-3; 8 nucleotides agree with TRBD1. V lost 8 bases to trimming and J lost 0 bases; unmatched junction nucleotides: 6. The CDR3 length is 15 residues. Germline CDR1 and CDR2: LNHDA and SQIVND (reference sequence). CDR3 amino acids: CASVRDRSSGNTIYF. CDR3 DNA sequence: TGTGCCAGTGTCCGGGACAGGAGCTCTGGAAACACCATATATTTT.

This chain links TRBV29-1 with TRBJ1-2, with D tentatively TRBD1 (5 bases). V was pared by 4 bases and J by 3 bases, with 12 bases between. Germline loops: CDR1 SQVTM, CDR2 ANQGSEA. CDR3 length: 13 residues. The CDR3 reads CSVVFQGDYGYTF. CDR3 DNA: TGCAGCGTTGTCTTCCAGGGAGACTATGGCTACACCTTC.

The chain joins TRBV9 to TRBJ1-1; TRBD1 might be the D (5 bases). The V end lost 4 bases, the J end lost 1 base, and 11 bases lay between the germline ends. This CDR3 has 14 amino acids. Germline V gene lookup returns CDR1 SGDLS and CDR2 YYNGEE. The DNA of the CDR3 is TGTGCCAGCAGCAGGCAGGGACGGAACACTGAAGCTTTCTTT. It codes for CASSRQGRNTEAFF.

The CDR3 region is CASSRDTLNTEAFF. In DNA form, the CDR3 reads TGTGCCAGCTCACGAGACACATTAAACACTGAAGCTTTCTTT. This sequence joins TRBV18 and TRBJ1-1, with unresolved D. Germline-derived CDR1 and CDR2 are KGHSH and LQKENI. V lost 4 bases to trimming and J lost 2 bases, with 11 bases between them. The CDR3 is made up of 14 amino acids.